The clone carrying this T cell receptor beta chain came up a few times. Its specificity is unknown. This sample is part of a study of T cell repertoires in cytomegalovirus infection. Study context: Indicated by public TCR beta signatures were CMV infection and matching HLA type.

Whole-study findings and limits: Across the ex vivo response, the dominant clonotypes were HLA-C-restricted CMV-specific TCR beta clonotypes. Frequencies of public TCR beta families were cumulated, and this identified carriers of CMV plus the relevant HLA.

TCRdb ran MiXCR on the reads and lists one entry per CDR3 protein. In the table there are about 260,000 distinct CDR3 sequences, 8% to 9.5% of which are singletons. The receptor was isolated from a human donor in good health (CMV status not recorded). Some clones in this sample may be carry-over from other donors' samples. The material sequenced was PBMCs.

CDR3 protein: CAWSRTSGGAGELFF. The CDR3 DNA sequence: TGTGCCTGGAGTCGGACTAGCGGGGGAGCCGGGGAGCTGTTTTTT. This sequence joins TRBV30 and TRBJ2-2; 13 nucleotides agree with TRBD2. Germline CDR1 GTSNPN, CDR2 SVGIG (reference sequence). V shed 2 bases, J shed 6 bases, and the junction held 3 bases outside the gene matches. CDR3 length: 15 residues. Drawing the rest from reference TRBV30 and TRBJ2-2, the complete variable domain is SQTIHQWPATLVQPVGSPLSLECTVEGTSNPNLYWYRQAAGRGLQLLFYSVGIGQISSEVPQNLSASRPQDRQFILSSKKLLLSDSGFYLCAWSRTSGGAGELFFGEGSRLTVL.